The 10 T cell receptor beta chains presented below share a single source sample, sequenced in a study of T cell responses to AZD1222 COVID-19 vaccine. This table comes from immunoSEQ multiplex PCR, and its TCRdb copy is limited to in-frame clones, with some not included. The table shows more than 150,000 clones, with 85% to 95% occurring only once. This specimen was peripheral blood, taken 28 days after the second AZD1222 dose. All receptors derive from an adult who received the AZD1222 COVID-19 vaccine.

The chain uses TRBV7-3 and TRBJ2-2; D may be TRBD1 (5 bases). Germline loops: CDR1 SGHTA, CDR2 FQGTGA. The CDR3 contains 14 residues. Trimming pared 2 bases from V and 7 bases from J, leaving 11 bases between. The CDR3 region has the DNA TGTGCCAGCAGCTTAGCAGGGCCCAGCGGGGAGCTGTTTTTT. It is translated as CASSLAGPSGELFF.

The V call is TRBV5-4, the J call TRBJ2-7; 9 bases agree with TRBD1. This CDR3 has 15 residues. Germline V gene data show CDR1 as SGHNT and CDR2 as YYREEE (reference sequence). J lost 0 bases, V lost 4 bases, and 5 bases had no gene match. The CDR3 DNA follows: TGTGCCAGCAGCCCCGGACAGGGGAGCTCCTACGAGCAGTACTTC. Protein: CASSPGQGSSYEQYF. Full variable domain (outside the CDR3, taken from reference TRBV5-4 and TRBJ2-7): ETGVTQSPTHLIKTRGQQVTLRCSSQSGHNTVSWYQQALGQGPQFIFQYYREEENGRGNFPPRFSGLQFPNYSSELNVNALELDDSALYLCASSPGQGSSYEQYFGPGTRLTVT.

The V and J genes are TRBV7-2 and TRBJ2-1, with D hard to call. Per germline, CDR1 SGHTA and CDR2 FQGNSA. This CDR3 region has 13 residues. The V end was cut by 1 base, the J end by 4 bases, with 5 bases between. The CDR3 bases are TGTGCCAGCAGCTTAGATTGGTACAATGAGCAGTTCTTC. Residues: CASSLDWYNEQFF.

This clone was detected only once. The J gene is TRBJ1-5, the V gene TRBV24-1; D is uncertain. V shed 3 bases and J shed 0 bases, with 2 bases lying between them. The CDR3 has 13 amino acids. Germline lookup yields CDR1 KGHDR and CDR2 SFDVKD. The CDR3 region has the DNA TGTGCCACCAGTGATCGTAGCAATCAGCCCCAGCATTTT. Protein product: CATSDRSNQPQHF.

J is TRBJ1-4 and V is TRBV3-1 (or the pseudogene TRBV3-2), with D perhaps matching TRBD1 (5 bases). CDR3 length: 15 residues. With 1 base removed from V and 7 bases from J, the gap between germline ends came to 13 bases. Germline CDR1 reads LGHDT; CDR2 reads YNNKEL (reference sequence). The CDR3 here is CASSQVRGAGEKLFF. The CDR3 bases are TGTGCCAGCAGCCAAGTTCGAGGGGCTGGTGAAAAACTGTTTTTT.

The chain links TRBV7-8 to TRBJ2-7; 9 nucleotides match TRBD2. V shed 7 bases, J shed 6 bases, and the junction held 10 bases outside the gene matches. This CDR3 spans 14 amino acids. Germline CDR1 and CDR2: SGHVS and FQNEAQ. As DNA, the CDR3 is TGTGCCAGCACCCTTAGGCGGGAGGGGGTCGAGCAGTACTTC. Translated: CASTLRREGVEQYF.

The chain couples TRBV27 to TRBJ2-5; 8 nucleotides align to TRBD1. CDR1 is MNHEY and CDR2 is SMNVEV in the germline V gene (reference sequence). The J segment lost 6 bases and the V segment lost 3 bases, leaving 9 bases of the junction unmatched. This CDR3 region has 15 residues. DNA of the CDR3: TGTGCCAGCAGTTTGGAGGGCGGCAGGGGGCAGACCCAGTACTTC. This gives the protein CASSLEGGRGQTQYF.

The gene calls are TRBV27 and TRBJ1-5; no firm D call. The V and J ends lost 5 bases and 3 bases respectively, with 17 bases between them. Germline CDR1 and CDR2: MNHEY and SMNVEV (reference sequence). The CDR3 has 16 residues. Written as DNA, the CDR3 is TGTGCCAGCAGTCCCCCATGGAGTGTAAACAATCAGCCCCAGCATTTT. As protein: CASSPPWSVNNQPQHF.

The chain is built from TRBV9 and TRBJ1-4; 8 bases match TRBD1. J lost 7 bases, V lost 3 bases, and 8 bases had no gene match. The CDR3 covers 15 residues. The germline V gene has CDR1 SGDLS and CDR2 YYNGEE. CDR3 bases: TGTGCCAGCAGCGCGCGACAGGGGATTGGTGAAAAACTGTTTTTT. Translating gives CASSARQGIGEKLFF.

The chain has TRBV11-2 and TRBJ1-3; D gene ambiguous. Trimming stripped 2 bases from V and 8 bases from J, with 7 bases between. The CDR3 contains 12 residues. Germline V gene data show CDR1 as SGHAT and CDR2 as FQNNGV. The CDR3 DNA follows: TGTGCCAGCAGCTTAAGGTTGGACACCATATATTTT. Residues: CASSLRLDTIYF.